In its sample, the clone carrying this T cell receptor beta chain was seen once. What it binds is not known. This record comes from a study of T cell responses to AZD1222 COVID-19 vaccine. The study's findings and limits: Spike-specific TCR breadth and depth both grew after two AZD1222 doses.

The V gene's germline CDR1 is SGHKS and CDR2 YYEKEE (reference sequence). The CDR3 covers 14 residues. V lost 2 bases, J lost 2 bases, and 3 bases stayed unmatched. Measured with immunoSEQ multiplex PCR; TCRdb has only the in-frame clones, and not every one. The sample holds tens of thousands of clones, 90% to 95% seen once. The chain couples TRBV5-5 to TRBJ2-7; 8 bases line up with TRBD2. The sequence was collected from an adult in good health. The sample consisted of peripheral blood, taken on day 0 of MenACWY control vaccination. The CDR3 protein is CASSFTSGAYEQYF. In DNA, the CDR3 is TGTGCCAGCAGCTTCACTAGCGGAGCCTACGAGCAGTACTTC.